The clone carrying this T cell receptor (beta chain) was picked up many times. These data belong to a study of blood T cells in healthy people across ages. The length of the CDR3 is 15 residues. CDR1 SGHRS and CDR2 YFSETQ come from the germline V gene. The V end lost 7 bases, the J end lost 3 bases, and 20 bases lay between the germline ends. For the second PCR, which ran for about 7 to 12 cycles, a sample-barcoded 5' primer and a J-beta primer mix were used. One entry per CDR3 protein results from TCRdb running MiXCR on the 5' RACE reads. The sample contains around 1.7 million distinct CDR3 sequences, 28% of which appear only once.

This sequence originates from a woman aged 30 to 39 in good health. The chain recombines TRBV5-1 with TRBJ2-7, with D possibly called TRBD1 or TRBD2 (5 bases each). Sequenced sample: blood. This CDR3 reads CASSPGQGGHYEQYF. DNA for the CDR3: TGCGCCAGCTCCCCGGGGCAGGGCGGCCACTACGAGCAGTACTTC. The complete variable domain, with remaining parts taken from reference TRBV5-1 and TRBJ2-7, reads KAGVTQTPRYLIKTRGQQVTLSCSPISGHRSVSWYQQTPGQGLQFLFEYFSETQRNKGNFPGRFSGRQFSNSRSEMNVSTLELGDSALYLCASSPGQGGHYEQYFGPGTRLTVT.